The 20 T cell receptor beta chains in this list originate from one sample, sequenced in a study of OX40 agonist ivuxolimab in advanced cancers. Clones were sequenced by immunoSEQ multiplex PCR, and TCRdb holds only the in-frame ones, with some missing. The sample lists some 73,000 clones; 70% to 90% were seen once. The sequenced sample was CD4+ or CD8+ T cells sorted from blood, obtained in a trial of the OX40 agonist ivuxolimab. The receptors were gathered from an adult with an advanced solid tumor such as melanoma, head and neck, liver or kidney cancer.

This chain links TRBV14 with TRBJ2-7; 9 bases match TRBD1. Trimming took 4 bases from V and 4 from J; bases not matched to a gene: 8. This CDR3 is built from 15 residues. Germline values: CDR1 SGHDN, CDR2 FVKESK. In DNA form, the CDR3 reads TGTGCCAGCAGCCCAGCCGGGACAGGGATTTACGAGCAGTACTTC. As protein: CASSPAGTGIYEQYF.

The rearrangement joins TRBV19 to TRBJ1-2; no reliable D call. The CDR3 runs to 19 residues. Germline V lookup: CDR1 LNHDA, CDR2 SQIVND (reference sequence). The V end lost 10 bases, the J end lost 1 base, and 31 bases lay between the germline ends. The DNA for the CDR3 is TGTGCCACTACTAACCCACAGCGTCTGGGCGGGCGGGATAACTATGGCTACACCTTC. Amino acid sequence: CATTNPQRLGGRDNYGYTF.

This clone rates as medium-sized. The V gene is TRBV6-6, the J gene TRBJ1-1; TRBD1 might be the D (6 bases). Per germline, CDR1 MNHNY and CDR2 SVGAGI (reference sequence). V was clipped by 7 bases and J by 4 bases, with 13 bases between them. The CDR3 contains 13 residues. The CDR3 spells CASNLRGGTEAFF. CDR3 in DNA: TGTGCCAGCAACCTCAGGGGAGGCACTGAAGCTTTCTTT.

The chain has TRBV2 and TRBJ1-2; unclear D gene. Germline assignment: CDR1 SNHLY and CDR2 FYNNEI. CDR3 size: 11 residues. Trimming took off 5 bases at V and 8 bases at J, with 9 bases between the two ends. The CDR3 sequence: CASSSYGGYTF. In DNA form, the CDR3 reads TGTGCCAGCAGTTCCTACGGGGGCTACACCTTC.

This chain connects TRBV7-9 to TRBJ2-1; 7 positions match TRBD2. Germline CDR1 SEHNR, CDR2 FQNEAQ (reference sequence). The length of the CDR3 is 15 residues. Losses at the gene ends were 5 bases for V and 5 bases for J; bases not matched to a gene: 9. The CDR3 nucleotides read TGTGCCAGCAGCCTCCTGACTAGCTGGGACAATGAGCAGTTCTTC. Its protein is CASSLLTSWDNEQFF. The full variable domain, with the rest looked up from reference TRBV7-9 and TRBJ2-1, is DTGVSQNPRHKITKRGQNVTFRCDPISEHNRLYWYRQTLGQGPEFLTYFQNEAQLEKSRLLSDRFSAERPKGSFSTLEIQRTEQGDSAMYLCASSLLTSWDNEQFFGPGTRLTVL.

This chain links TRBV11-2 with TRBJ2-4; TRBD2 agrees at 10 bases. The ends lost 8 bases at V and 0 bases at J; junction bases unmatched: 4. CDR3 length: 15 amino acids. The germline gives CDR1 SGHAT, CDR2 FQNNGV. CDR3 amino acids: CASGTSALAKNIQYF. CDR3 bases: TGTGCCAGCGGGACTAGCGCCCTAGCCAAAAACATTCAGTACTTC.

V usage is TRBV5-6 and J usage is TRBJ1-1, with TRBD1 matching 7 bases. From germline, CDR1 is SGHDT and CDR2 YYEEEE. The CDR3 consists of 15 residues. V was clipped by 4 bases and J by 4 bases; unmatched bases: 10. The CDR3 nucleotides are TGTGCCAGCAGCATGACCGGGACAGCTGCCACTGAAGCTTTCTTT. It encodes CASSMTGTAATEAFF.

This clone appeared once. V and J are TRBV19 and TRBJ2-2, with 11 bases lining up with TRBD2. Trimming at V came to 4 bases and at J to 7 bases, leaving 8 bases not matched to a gene. CDR3 length: 16 residues. Germline V gene data show CDR1 as LNHDA and CDR2 as SQIVND (reference sequence). The CDR3 DNA reads TGTGCCAGTAGTACAAAACTAGCGGGAGTTTTCGGGGAGCTGTTTTTT. This gives the protein CASSTKLAGVFGELFF.

The chain has TRBV7-8 and TRBJ1-5, with D unresolved. Trimming pared 0 bases from V and 4 bases from J, leaving 7 bases between. Germline V lookup: CDR1 SGHVS, CDR2 FQNEAQ. CDR3 length: 14 amino acids. This chain's CDR3 is CASSLARGNQPQHF. CDR3 sequence (DNA): TGTGCCAGCAGCTTAGCGCGTGGGAATCAGCCCCAGCATTTT.

The genes are TRBV28 and TRBJ2-3; possible D gene TRBD1, 6 bases. Per germline, CDR1 MDHEN and CDR2 SYDVKM. This CDR3 has 14 amino acids. The V and J ends lost 6 bases and 2 bases respectively, with 12 bases between them. The CDR3 is CASSRTAHTDTQYF. CDR3 DNA: TGTGCCAGCAGCCGGACAGCCCACACAGATACGCAGTATTTT.

The genes are TRBV10-3 and TRBJ2-3, with D maybe TRBD1 (6 bases). With 5 bases removed from V and 1 base from J, the gap between germline ends came to 10 bases. From germline, CDR1 is ENHRY and CDR2 SYGVKD. The CDR3 loop spans 14 amino acids. For the CDR3, the DNA is TGTGCCATCAGTACAGGGTTAGGCACAGATACGCAGTATTTT. This translates into CAISTGLGTDTQYF.

The chain uses TRBV7-9 and TRBJ2-1; weak D call: TRBD2 (6 bases). Trimming removed 1 base at V and 7 bases at J, with 17 bases between. Germline CDR1 reads SEHNR; CDR2 reads FQNEAQ (reference sequence). This CDR3 contains 16 residues. CDR3 nucleotide sequence: TGTGCCAGCAGCTTAGGTGGTGACGGGAGTGGGAATGAGCAGTTCTTC. Residues: CASSLGGDGSGNEQFF.

CDR3 nucleotide sequence: TGTGCCAGCAGCTTACAGCTCACAGATACGCAGTATTTT. Translating gives CASSLQLTDTQYF. J is TRBJ2-3 and V is TRBV11-2, with D hard to call. The CDR3 totals 13 residues. Trimming removed 2 bases from V and 2 bases from J, with 5 bases in between. The germline V gene has CDR1 SGHAT and CDR2 FQNNGV.

In its sample, this clone was seen a few times. Other DNA sequences in this specimen translate into the identical CDR3. The gene calls are TRBV2 and TRBJ1-1, with no clear D. V lost 7 bases and J lost 3, with 6 bases in between. This CDR3 is built from 11 residues. CDR1 and CDR2 (germline): SNHLY, FYNNEI. In DNA form, the CDR3 reads TGTGCCAGCACGGGGTACACTGAAGCTTTCTTT. Encoded protein: CASTGYTEAFF.

This CDR3 is CASSPSAGGNQPQHF. Written as DNA, the CDR3 is TGCGCCAGCAGCCCATCGGCAGGAGGCAATCAGCCCCAGCATTTT. This chain links TRBV4-3 with TRBJ1-5; D gene unclear. The CDR3 runs to 15 residues. V gave up 4 bases and J gave up 2 bases, with 12 bases separating them. Germline assignment: CDR1 LGHNA and CDR2 YSLEER.

Comment on this clone: Compared with germline, one end of the junction differs, possibly owing to a read error. The rearrangement uses TRBV19 and TRBJ2-3; tentatively, D is TRBD1 (5 bases). The CDR3 has 15 residues. The V gene's germline CDR1 is LNHDA and CDR2 SQIVND (reference sequence). CDR3 sequence: CASTMGPLGTDTQYF. The CDR3 coding sequence is TGTGCCAGTACCATGGGGCCCCTAGGCACGGATACGCAGTATTTT.

This rearrangement joins TRBV5-1 to TRBJ2-3; perhaps TRBD1 as D (5 bases). V was cut by 4 bases and J by 0 bases, with 9 bases left in between. The CDR3 is 14 residues long. CDR1 is SGHRS, CDR2 YFSETQ, per germline. As DNA, the CDR3 is TGCGCCAGCAGCCCCGACAGAAGCACAGATACGCAGTATTTT. Its protein product is CASSPDRSTDTQYF.

The chain employs TRBV6-6 and TRBJ2-1, with 7 bases aligning to TRBD2. Germline CDR1 and CDR2: MNHNY and SVGAGI (reference sequence). Germline trimming cut 6 bases from V and 9 bases from J; bases unmatched to any gene: 8. There are 13 residues in the CDR3. CDR3 sequence (DNA): TGTGCCAGCAGCTCAGAGGAGCGGGGTGAGCAGTTCTTC. This gives the protein CASSSEERGEQFF.

This chain connects TRBV18 to TRBJ2-1; 12 nucleotides match TRBD2. The germline V gene encodes CDR1 KGHSH and CDR2 LQKENI. V was pared by 4 bases and J by 0 bases, with 7 bases of the junction left unmatched. The CDR3 extends over 18 amino acids. CDR3 sequence (DNA): TGTGCCAGCTCACAACAGGGACTAGCGGGCAGCTCCTACAATGAGCAGTTCTTC. This gives the protein CASSQQGLAGSSYNEQFF.

The V gene is TRBV5-4, the J gene TRBJ2-5; possibly TRBD2 for D (7 bases). This CDR3 contains 14 residues. V was pared by 4 bases and J by 5 bases, with 15 bases between. Germline V CDR1 and CDR2: SGHNT, YYREEE (reference sequence). CDR3 nucleotide sequence: TGTGCCAGCAGCGCGGGACTAACAGGGGAGACCCAGTACTTC. Translated, it gives CASSAGLTGETQYF.